This T cell receptor beta chain was sequenced for a study of shared clonotypes between healthy human individuals. This CDR3 contains 17 residues. Assay: immunoSEQ multiplex PCR; the TCRdb copy retains only in-frame clones and omits some. The table has some 200,000 clones, over 50% seen once. This chain links TRBV7-5 with TRBJ2-7; TRBD1, the D gene given by the table, was not confirmed from the DNA. TRBV7-5 has pseudogene status. The sequence came from a man aged 25 to 40 in good health. Sequences were obtained from memory CD4+ T cells sorted from blood. The sample's subset: CD45RA-negative fraction. CDR3 bases: TGTGCCAGAAGCTTAGTCGCCCCACAGGCTAGCTCCTACGAGCAGTACTTC. Amino acids: CARSLVAPQASSYEQYF.